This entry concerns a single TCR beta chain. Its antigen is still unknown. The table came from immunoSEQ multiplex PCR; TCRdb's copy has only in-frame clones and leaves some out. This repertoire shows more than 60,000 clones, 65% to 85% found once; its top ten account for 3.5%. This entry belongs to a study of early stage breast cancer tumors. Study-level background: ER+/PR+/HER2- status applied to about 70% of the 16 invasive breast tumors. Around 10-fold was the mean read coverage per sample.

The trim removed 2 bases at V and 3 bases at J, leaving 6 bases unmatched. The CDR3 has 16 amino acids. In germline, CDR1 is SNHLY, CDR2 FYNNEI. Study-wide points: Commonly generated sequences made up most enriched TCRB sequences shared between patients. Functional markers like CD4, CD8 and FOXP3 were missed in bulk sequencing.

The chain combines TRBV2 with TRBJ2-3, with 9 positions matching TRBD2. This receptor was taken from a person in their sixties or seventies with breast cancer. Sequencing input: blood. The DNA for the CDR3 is TGTGCCAGCAGTGAATATCCACTAGCGGGTACAGATACGCAGTATTTT. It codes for CASSEYPLAGTDTQYF. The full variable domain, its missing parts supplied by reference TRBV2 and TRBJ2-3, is EPEVTQTPSHQVTQMGQEVILRCVPISNHLYFYWYRQILGQKVEFLVSFYNNEISEKSEIFDDQFSVERPDGSNFTLKIRSTKLEDSAMYFCASSEYPLAGTDTQYFGPGTRLTVL.